What follows are 8 T cell receptor beta chains derived from one specimen sequenced in a study of regulatory T cells in long-lasting Graves disease. In building TCR beta libraries, iRepertoire HTBI primers were used together with Arm-PCR of CDR3 regions. A single record per CDR3 protein comes from TCRdb applying MiXCR to the multiplex PCR reads. Of fewer than 650,000 distinct CDR3 sequences in the sample, around 15% are singletons; the top ten hold about 11%. The time point is: newly diagnosed GD, antithyroid drugs for less than 3 months. The TCR library was prepared using RNA isolated from PBMCs. The same data also contributed to another study, on T cells in Graves' hyperthyroidism and ophthalmopathy.

Sequencing used peripheral blood mononuclear cells (PBMCs), obtained at new diagnosis, from a patient treated with antithyroid drugs. The receptors stem from a man between 18 and 35 years old with Graves disease.

This clonotype showed up many times. The CDR3 region is CASSLAGGNTEAFF. The CDR3 nucleotides are TGCGCCAGCAGCTTGGCAGGGGGTAACACTGAAGCTTTCTTT. The chain employs TRBV5-1 and TRBJ1-1, with 7 bases identical to TRBD1. The CDR3 length is 14 residues. Germline trimming cut 0 bases from V and 2 bases from J; bases unmatched to any gene: 1. Germline V gives CDR1 SGHRS, CDR2 YFSETQ. Full variable domain (rest looked up from reference TRBV5-1 and TRBJ1-1): KAGVTQTPRYLIKTRGQQVTLSCSPISGHRSVSWYQQTPGQGLQFLFEYFSETQRNKGNFPGRFSGRQFSNSRSEMNVSTLELGDSALYLCASSLAGGNTEAFFGQGTRLTVV.

Details on this clonotype: This clone may be a read error of a much larger clone one base away. The V call is TRBV2, the J call TRBJ2-7; 8 bases are shared with TRBD2. This CDR3 contains 15 residues. With V trimmed by 2 bases and J by 5 bases, 8 bases remained unmatched. Germline V gene data show CDR1 as SNHLY and CDR2 as FYNNEI. CDR3 protein: CASSERAAGVDEQYF. The DNA for the CDR3 is TGTGCCAGCAGTGAAAGGGCAGCGGGAGTCGACGAGCAGTACTTC.

This clonotype has a handful of counts. The rearrangement links TRBV6-1 to TRBJ2-1, with 9 bases lining up with TRBD2. The CDR3 totals 16 residues. The germline V gene has CDR1 MNHNS and CDR2 SASEGT. J gave up 6 bases and V 5 bases, and 11 bases lay outside the gene matches. This CDR3 is CASSHGNSGRPNEQFF. The CDR3 coding sequence is TGTGCCAGCAGTCACGGGAATAGCGGGAGACCCAATGAGCAGTTCTTC.

This clonotype was counted ten times or more. The V and J genes are TRBV5-5 and TRBJ2-1; TRBD1 aligns across 8 bases. The germline CDR1 and CDR2 sequences are SGHKS and YYEKEE (reference sequence). There are 15 residues in the CDR3. V shed 4 bases and J 4 bases; nucleotides not matched to a gene: 7. The CDR3 sequence: CASSRQGQDYNEQFF. The CDR3 coding sequence is TGTGCCAGCAGCAGGCAGGGACAGGATTACAATGAGCAGTTCTTC.

At least ten counts were recorded for this clonotype. The DNA of the CDR3 is TGTGCCAGCAGGTGGGGTGAAGGCTACACCTTC. Translated, it gives CASRWGEGYTF. The chain has TRBV27 and TRBJ1-2; D call uncertain. The CDR3 runs to 11 residues. Germline V gene lookup returns CDR1 MNHEY and CDR2 SMNVEV (reference sequence). V was pared by 6 bases and J by 8 bases, with 10 bases between.

This clonotype was seen a few times. This rearrangement joins TRBV14 to TRBJ2-1; maybe TRBD1 (6 bases). V lost 1 base and J lost 4, with 17 bases in between. Germline V lookup: CDR1 SGHDN, CDR2 FVKESK. The CDR3 consists of 17 residues. The CDR3, as DNA: TGTGCCAGCAGCCAAGCGGGCGGACAGTCCTTTTACAATGAGCAGTTCTTC. Translated, it gives CASSQAGGQSFYNEQFF.

The V call is TRBV9, the J call TRBJ2-1; D might be TRBD2 (6 bases). This CDR3 contains 12 residues. Per germline, CDR1 SGDLS and CDR2 YYNGEE. Between the trimmed V and J ends, which lost 3 bases and 10 bases, there was a span of 11 bases. CDR3 sequence reads: CASSGEVGEQFF. The CDR3 nucleotides read TGTGCCAGCAGCGGGGAGGTCGGAGAGCAGTTCTTC.

The sample holds many counts of this clonotype. The chain uses TRBV27 and TRBJ2-7; the match to TRBD2 covers 13 bases. The V gene end was trimmed by 9 bases and the J gene end by 4 bases; junction bases not matched to a gene: 3. CDR1 and CDR2 (germline): MNHEY, SMNVEV (reference sequence). This CDR3 is built from 13 residues. The CDR3 DNA reads TGTGCCAGTCGGACTAGCGGGAGATACGAGCAGTACTTC. This encodes CASRTSGRYEQYF.